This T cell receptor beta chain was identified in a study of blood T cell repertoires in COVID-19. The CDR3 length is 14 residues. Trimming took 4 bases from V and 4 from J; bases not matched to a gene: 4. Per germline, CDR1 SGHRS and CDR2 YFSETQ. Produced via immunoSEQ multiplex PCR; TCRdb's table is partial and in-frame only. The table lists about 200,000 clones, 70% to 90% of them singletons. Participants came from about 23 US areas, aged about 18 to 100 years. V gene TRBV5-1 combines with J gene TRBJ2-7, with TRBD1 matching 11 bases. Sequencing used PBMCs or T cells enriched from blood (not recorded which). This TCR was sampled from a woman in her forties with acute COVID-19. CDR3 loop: CASSAGQGAYEQYF. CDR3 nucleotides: TGCGCCAGCAGCGCCGGACAGGGGGCTTACGAGCAGTACTTC.